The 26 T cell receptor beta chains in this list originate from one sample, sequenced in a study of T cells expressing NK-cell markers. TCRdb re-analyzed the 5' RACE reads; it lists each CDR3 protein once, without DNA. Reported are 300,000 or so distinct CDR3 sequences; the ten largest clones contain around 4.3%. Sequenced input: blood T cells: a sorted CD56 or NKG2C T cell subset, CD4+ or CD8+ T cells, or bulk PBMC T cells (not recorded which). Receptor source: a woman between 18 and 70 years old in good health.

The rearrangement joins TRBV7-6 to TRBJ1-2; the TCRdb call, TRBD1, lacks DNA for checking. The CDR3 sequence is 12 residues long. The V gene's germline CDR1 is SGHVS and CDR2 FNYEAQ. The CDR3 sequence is CASSLRDLELTF.

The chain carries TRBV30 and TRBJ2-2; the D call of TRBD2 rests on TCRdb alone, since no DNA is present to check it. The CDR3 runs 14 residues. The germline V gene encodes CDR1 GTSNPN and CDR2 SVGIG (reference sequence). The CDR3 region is CAWGVVAWTGELFF.

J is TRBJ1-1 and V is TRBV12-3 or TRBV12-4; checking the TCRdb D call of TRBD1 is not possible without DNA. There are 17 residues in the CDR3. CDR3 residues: CASSLSGVRGLNTEAFF.

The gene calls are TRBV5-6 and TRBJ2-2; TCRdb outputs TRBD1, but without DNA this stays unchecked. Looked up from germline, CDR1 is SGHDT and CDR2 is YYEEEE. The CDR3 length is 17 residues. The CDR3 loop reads CASSSLGGEQRTGELFF.

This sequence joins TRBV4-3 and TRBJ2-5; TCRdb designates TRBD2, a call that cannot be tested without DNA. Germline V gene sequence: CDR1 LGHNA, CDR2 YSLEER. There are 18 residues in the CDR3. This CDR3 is CASSQLPLASGGPETQYF.

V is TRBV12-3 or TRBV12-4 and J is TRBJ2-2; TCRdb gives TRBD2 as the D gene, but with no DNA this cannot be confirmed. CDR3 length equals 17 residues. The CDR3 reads CASSPSSWVGSPGELFF.

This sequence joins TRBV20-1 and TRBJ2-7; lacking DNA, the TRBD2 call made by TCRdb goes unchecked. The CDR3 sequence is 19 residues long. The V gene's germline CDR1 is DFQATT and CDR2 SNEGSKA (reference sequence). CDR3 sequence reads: CSASIAMGTSARLGYEQYF.

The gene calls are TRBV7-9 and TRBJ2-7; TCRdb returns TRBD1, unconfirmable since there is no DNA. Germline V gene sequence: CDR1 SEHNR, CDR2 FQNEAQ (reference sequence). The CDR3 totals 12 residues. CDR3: CASSYTGDKQYF.

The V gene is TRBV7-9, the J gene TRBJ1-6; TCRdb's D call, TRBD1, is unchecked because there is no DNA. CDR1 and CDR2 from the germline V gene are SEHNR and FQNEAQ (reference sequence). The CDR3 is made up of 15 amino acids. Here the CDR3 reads CASSPPGQGRSPLHF.

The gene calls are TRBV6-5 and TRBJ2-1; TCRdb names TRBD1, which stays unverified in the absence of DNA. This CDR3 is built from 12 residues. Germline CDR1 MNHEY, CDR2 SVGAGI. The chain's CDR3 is CASSPVTGTVFF.

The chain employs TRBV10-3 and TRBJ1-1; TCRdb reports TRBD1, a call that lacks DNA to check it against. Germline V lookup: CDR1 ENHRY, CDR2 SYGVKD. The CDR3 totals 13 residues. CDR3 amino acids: CAISGPGQVEAFF.

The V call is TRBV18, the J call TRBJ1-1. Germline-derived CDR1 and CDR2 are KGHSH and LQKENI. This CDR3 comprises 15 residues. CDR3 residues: CASSPPRGLSAEAFF.

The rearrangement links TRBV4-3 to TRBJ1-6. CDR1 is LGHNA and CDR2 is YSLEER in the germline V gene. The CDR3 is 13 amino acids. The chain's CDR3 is CASSQERASPLHF.

CDR3 region: CASSLVIAERGGGYTF. V gene TRBV7-2 combines with J gene TRBJ1-2. The germline V gene encodes CDR1 SGHTA and CDR2 FQGNSA. The CDR3 is made up of 16 amino acids.

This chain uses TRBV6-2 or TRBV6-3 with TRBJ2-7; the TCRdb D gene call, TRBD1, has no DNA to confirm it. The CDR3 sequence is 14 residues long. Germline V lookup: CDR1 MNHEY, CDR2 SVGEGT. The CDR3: CASNQRGPRYEQYF.

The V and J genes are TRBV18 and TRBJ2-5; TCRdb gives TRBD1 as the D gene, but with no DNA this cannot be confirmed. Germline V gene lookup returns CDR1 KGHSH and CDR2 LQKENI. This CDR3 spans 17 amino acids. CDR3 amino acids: CASSPYRGGAAQETQYF.

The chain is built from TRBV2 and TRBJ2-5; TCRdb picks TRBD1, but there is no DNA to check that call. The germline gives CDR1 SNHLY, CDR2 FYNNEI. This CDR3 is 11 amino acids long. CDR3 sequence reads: CASSGGGTQYF.

CDR3 region: CASSPQGRSGFNEQYF. The chain is built from TRBV12-3 or TRBV12-4 and TRBJ2-7; TCRdb's D call, TRBD1, is unchecked because there is no DNA. This CDR3 is 16 amino acids long.

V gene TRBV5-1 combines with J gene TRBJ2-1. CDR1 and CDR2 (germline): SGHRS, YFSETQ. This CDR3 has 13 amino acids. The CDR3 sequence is CASSPQVDNEQFF.

This chain's CDR3 is CASSSWTGETQYF. The V call is TRBV5-4, the J call TRBJ2-5; TCRdb's assignment of TRBD1 cannot be checked, as there is no DNA. This CDR3 has 13 amino acids. From germline, CDR1 is SGHNT and CDR2 YYREEE (reference sequence). The whole variable domain, filled in from reference TRBV5-4 and TRBJ2-5, reads ETGVTQSPTHLIKTRGQQVTLRCSSQSGHNTVSWYQQALGQGPQFIFQYYREEENGRGNFPPRFSGLQFPNYSSELNVNALELDDSALYLCASSSWTGETQYFGPGTRLLVL.

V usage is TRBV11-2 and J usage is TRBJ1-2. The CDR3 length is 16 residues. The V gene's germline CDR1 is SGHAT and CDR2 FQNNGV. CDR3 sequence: CASSFTLRRTNYGYTF.

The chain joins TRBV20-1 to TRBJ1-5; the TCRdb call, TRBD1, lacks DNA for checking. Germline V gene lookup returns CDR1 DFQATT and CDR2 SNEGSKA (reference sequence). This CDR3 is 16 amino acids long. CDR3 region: CSALDRVRNSNQPQHF.

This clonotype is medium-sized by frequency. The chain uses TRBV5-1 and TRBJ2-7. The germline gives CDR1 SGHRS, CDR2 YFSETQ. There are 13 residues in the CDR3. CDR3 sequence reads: CASSLEGLLEQYF.

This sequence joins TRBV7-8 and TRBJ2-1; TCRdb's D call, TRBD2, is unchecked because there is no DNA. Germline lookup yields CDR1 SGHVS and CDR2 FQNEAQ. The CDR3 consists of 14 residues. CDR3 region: CASSLGGYYNEQFF.

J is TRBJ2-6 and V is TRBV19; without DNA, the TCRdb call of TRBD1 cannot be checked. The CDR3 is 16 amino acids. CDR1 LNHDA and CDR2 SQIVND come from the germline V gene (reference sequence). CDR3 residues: CASSIVRGAGANVLTF.

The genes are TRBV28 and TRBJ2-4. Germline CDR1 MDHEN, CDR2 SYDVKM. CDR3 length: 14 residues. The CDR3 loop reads CASSKTLAKNIQYF.